This TCR beta chain is from a study of shared clonotypes between healthy human individuals. General study results and limits: Naive subsets typically showed greater estimated richness than memory subsets.

Genomic DNA of each subset was evenly split across several immunoSEQ plates. Sequencing was performed with immunoSEQ multiplex PCR; in TCRdb, only in-frame clones are kept and a portion is missing. The table shows hundreds of thousands of clones, with more than 60% occurring only once. V was cut by 4 bases and J by 0 bases, with 13 bases left in between. CDR1 SGHTS and CDR2 YDEGEE come from the germline V gene. This CDR3 comprises 15 residues. This clone was found once. The antigen remains undetermined. The sequence was collected from a man in his thirties or forties in good health. The J gene is TRBJ2-5, the V gene TRBV5-8, with D maybe TRBD2 (6 bases). Sequencing input: memory CD4+ T cells sorted from blood. Subset defined: CD45RA-negative fraction. The CDR3: CASSGGVTYQETQYF. In nucleotides, the CDR3 is TGTGCCAGCAGCGGAGGGGTAACGTACCAAGAGACCCAGTACTTC.